Each of the 4 T cell receptor beta chains below was sequenced from the same sample in a study of T cells in women clearing cervical HPV infection. Sequencing was performed with immunoSEQ multiplex PCR; in TCRdb, only in-frame clones are kept and a portion is missing. The sample table includes 15,000 to 20,000 clones. The specimen sequenced was blood buffy coat. All receptors come from a woman aged 18 to 75 with a cervical HPV16 infection that either progressed to CIN3+ or cleared (not recorded which).

As to this clone: The read halts 3 residues ahead of the CDR3 end, with the missing end drawn from the germline J gene. This chain links TRBV2 with TRBJ1-2; D unresolved. This CDR3 spans 12 amino acids. Per the germline V gene, CDR1 is SNHLY and CDR2 is FYNNEI. CDR3 loop: CASSDRSDTYTF. Incomplete CDR3 DNA: TGTGCCAGCAGTGACAGGTCAGATACC. Full variable domain (missing parts from reference TRBV2 and TRBJ1-2): EPEVTQTPSHQVTQMGQEVILRCVPISNHLYFYWYRQILGQKVEFLVSFYNNEISEKSEIFDDQFSVERPDGSNFTLKIRSTKLEDSAMYFCASSDRSDTYTFGSGTRLTVV.

A note on this clone: The read terminates 3 residues before the CDR3 end, so the remaining end is supplied by the germline J gene. The V and J genes are TRBV2 and TRBJ1-4; no definite D call. V gave up 10 bases and J gave up 0 bases, with 24 bases separating them. The germline CDR1 and CDR2 sequences are SNHLY and FYNNEI. The CDR3 has 18 residues. CDR3 protein: CATARSAGGFATNEKLFF. The sequenced part of the CDR3 DNA is TGTGCCACAGCACGTTCGGCTGGAGGGTTTGCAACTAATGAAAAA.

To note about this clone: Read coverage stops 3 residues before the CDR3 terminus; the germline J gene supplies the remainder. This chain links TRBV7-9 with TRBJ1-2; D gene ambiguous. The CDR3 is 12 amino acids. In germline, CDR1 is SEHNR, CDR2 FQNEAQ (reference sequence). CDR3 sequence: CASSPGSERYTF. CDR3 bases read: TGTGCCAGCAGCCCGGGGTCAGAGCGC.

In regard to this clone: The read falls 3 residues short of the CDR3 end, and the missing part is taken from the germline J gene. The chain recombines TRBV16 with TRBJ2-5; 13 nucleotides agree with TRBD2. CDR1 and CDR2 (germline): KGHSY, FQNENV. This CDR3 is built from 16 residues. The V segment lost 4 bases and the J segment 5 bases; nucleotides outside the gene matches: 7. CDR3 bases read: TGTGCCAGCAGCCGACGACTAGCGGGGGGCAGGGAGACC. It is translated as CASSRRLAGGRET. The entire CDR3 is CASSRRLAGGRETQYF.